These T cell receptor beta chains were read from a single sample in a study of cytomegalovirus exposure and HLA in healthy donors. Libraries were prepared by immunoSEQ multiplex PCR; TCRdb keeps only in-frame clonotypes and omits some of them. The sample lists about 180,000 clones, around nine tenths occurring once. The source material was PBMCs. The receptors stem from a woman aged 25 to 39 in good health and CMV-seronegative. Each CDR3 is given with its conserved first and last residue. A D gene is named only where the DNA matches it firmly. Only some rows state a clone size, as once, few, many or a class for expanded clones.

V	D	J	size	length	CDR3	DNA
TRBV19	TRBD1	TRBJ1-1	.	17	CASSILEGTGTNTEAFF	TGTGCCAGTAGTATCTTGGAAGGGACAGGTACTAACACTGAAGCTTTCTTT
TRBV10-3	.	TRBJ2-7	.	15	CAISESRQVRNEQYF	TGTGCCATCAGTGAGTCGAGACAGGTTCGGAACGAGCAGTACTTC
TRBV9	.	TRBJ2-3	.	15	CASSVGGGLTDTQYF	TGTGCCAGCAGCGTAGGGGGGGGCCTAACAGATACGCAGTATTTT
TRBV4-1	TRBD1	TRBJ1-2	.	18	CASSQETGTGTPWYGYTF	TGCGCCAGCAGCCAAGAGACAGGGACAGGGACTCCCTGGTATGGCTACACCTTC
TRBV5-1	TRBD1	TRBJ1-2	.	14	CASSQTTGLDGYTF	TGCGCCAGCAGCCAGACGACAGGGTTGGATGGCTACACCTTC
TRBV4-1	TRBD1	TRBJ2-7	.	15	CASRLGTGLTYEQYF	TGCGCCAGCAGACTAGGGACAGGGTTGACCTACGAGCAGTACTTC
TRBV2	.	TRBJ2-7	.	12	CASSIQGYEQYF	TGTGCCAGCAGCATACAGGGATACGAGCAGTACTTC
TRBV2	.	TRBJ1-2	.	12	CASSSGSHGYTF	TGTGCCAGCAGTTCGGGTTCCCATGGCTACACCTTC
TRBV11-3	.	TRBJ1-1	once	14	CASSQNRAGTEAFF	TGTGCCAGCAGCCAAAACAGGGCCGGGACTGAAGCTTTCTTT
TRBV4-3	.	TRBJ2-7	.	14	CASSPSQGSYEQYF	TGCGCCAGCAGCCCTTCGCAGGGCTCCTACGAGCAGTACTTC
TRBV7-9	.	TRBJ1-6	once	18	CASSLGGRGRIGSAPLHF	TGTGCCAGCAGCTTAGGAGGGAGGGGGAGGATTGGATCGGCACCCCTCCACTTT
TRBV6-5	TRBD2	TRBJ2-3	.	15	CASSQSGGYADTQYF	TGTGCCAGCAGTCAAAGCGGGGGGTATGCAGATACGCAGTATTTT
TRBV12-5	.	TRBJ1-2	.	13	CARGGLPGEGYTF	TGTGCTAGGGGGGGACTCCCGGGGGAAGGCTACACCTTC
TRBV13	.	TRBJ2-1	.	16	CASSFLGLFSYNEQFF	TGTGCCAGCAGCTTTCTTGGACTGTTTTCCTACAATGAGCAGTTCTTC
TRBV7-9	.	TRBJ1-3	.	15	CASSLAWGHGNTIYF	TGTGCCAGCAGCTTAGCGTGGGGGCATGGAAACACCATATATTTT
TRBV30	.	TRBJ1-1	.	11	CACSRGTEAFF	TGTGCCTGTTCAAGGGGCACTGAAGCTTTCTTT
TRBV5-1	TRBD2	TRBJ2-1	.	14	CASSSTGGYNEQFF	TGCGCCAGCAGCTCTACGGGGGGTTACAATGAGCAGTTCTTC
TRBV5-4	.	TRBJ2-1	.	14	CASSFATDEGEQFF	TGTGCCAGCAGCTTCGCGACAGACGAAGGGGAGCAGTTCTTC
TRBV18	TRBD1	TRBJ1-2	.	13	CASSAAGGSGYTF	TGTGCCAGCTCAGCCGCAGGGGGCTCAGGCTACACCTTC
TRBV9	TRBD2	TRBJ2-5	.	17	CASSVGEVAGGQETQYF	TGTGCCAGCAGCGTAGGAGAGGTAGCGGGGGGTCAAGAGACCCAGTACTTC
TRBV29-1	.	TRBJ1-1	.	13	CSVERALNTEAFF	TGCAGCGTTGAACGAGCTCTGAACACTGAAGCTTTCTTT
TRBV5-4	TRBD1	TRBJ1-2	.	17	CASSLAYRGPRDYGYTF	TGTGCCAGCAGCTTGGCATACAGGGGGCCCAGAGACTATGGCTACACCTTC
TRBV19	.	TRBJ1-5	once	14	CASSRDSRKEPQHF	TGTGCCAGTTCAAGGGACTCCCGGAAGGAGCCCCAGCATTTT
TRBV30	TRBD1	TRBJ2-5	.	14	CAWSGTGGWETQYF	TGTGCCTGGAGTGGAACAGGGGGTTGGGAGACCCAGTACTTC
TRBV6-1	TRBD1	TRBJ1-2	.	15	CASSLGQVIGYGYTF	TGTGCCAGCAGCCTGGGACAGGTTATCGGCTATGGCTACACCTTC
TRBV30	.	TRBJ1-5	.	14	CAWSERGGWQPQHF	TGTGCCTGGAGTGAACGAGGGGGTTGGCAGCCCCAGCATTTT
TRBV15	.	TRBJ1-4	.	15	CATSREGDINEKLFF	TGTGCCACCAGCAGAGAGGGGGACATAAATGAAAAACTGTTTTTT
TRBV6-6	.	TRBJ2-7	.	14	CASSRAGTRAEQYF	TGTGCCAGCAGTAGAGCCGGGACACGGGCCGAGCAGTACTTC
TRBV6-1	.	TRBJ1-1	once	15	CASSRQLLQNTEAFF	TGTGCCAGCAGTCGACAGCTCCTCCAGAACACTGAAGCTTTCTTT
TRBV27	.	TRBJ2-1	.	13	CASSLMGSGEQFF	TGTGCCAGCAGTTTAATGGGTAGCGGTGAGCAGTTCTTC
TRBV5-5	.	TRBJ2-7	.	15	CASSYSPDSSYEQYF	TGTGCCAGCAGCTACTCCCCGGACAGTTCCTACGAGCAGTACTTC
TRBV4-2	.	TRBJ1-3	.	16	CASSQAPDISGNTIYF	TGTGCCAGCAGCCAAGCTCCCGACATCTCTGGAAACACCATATATTTT
TRBV2	TRBD1	TRBJ2-7	.	14	CASASGDSSYEQYF	TGTGCCAGCGCCTCCGGGGACAGTTCCTACGAGCAGTACTTC
TRBV6-1	TRBD2	TRBJ2-5	.	15	CASNRGGGGQETQYF	TGTGCCAGCAACCGTGGGGGGGGAGGGCAAGAGACCCAGTACTTC
TRBV5-1	.	TRBJ2-7	.	13	CASSGGSAYEQYF	TGCGCCAGCAGTGGGGGCAGTGCCTACGAGCAGTACTTC
TRBV27	.	TRBJ2-7	.	11	CASSFGNEQYF	TGTGCCAGCAGTTTCGGGAACGAGCAGTACTTC
TRBV7-9	.	TRBJ2-7	.	14	CASSLLQSSYEQYF	TGTGCCAGCAGCTTATTACAGAGCTCCTACGAGCAGTACTTC
TRBV6-6	TRBD2	TRBJ2-7	few	13	CASSRTSPYEQYF	TGTGCCAGCAGTCGGACTAGCCCCTACGAGCAGTACTTC
TRBV7-9	.	TRBJ2-7	once	13	CASRHRQGNEQYF	TGTGCCAGCAGACACAGGCAGGGTAACGAGCAGTACTTC
TRBV6-5	.	TRBJ2-2	.	15	CASSYRRTNTGELFF	TGTGCCAGCAGTTATCGGCGGACTAACACCGGGGAGCTGTTTTTT
TRBV5-5	.	TRBJ2-4	.	14	CASSLQGFMDIQYF	TGTGCCAGCAGCCTACAGGGATTTATGGACATTCAGTACTTC
TRBV18	.	TRBJ1-2	.	17	CASSPLGQGSTTFGYTF	TGTGCCAGCTCACCCCTGGGTCAGGGGTCCACTACCTTTGGCTACACCTTC